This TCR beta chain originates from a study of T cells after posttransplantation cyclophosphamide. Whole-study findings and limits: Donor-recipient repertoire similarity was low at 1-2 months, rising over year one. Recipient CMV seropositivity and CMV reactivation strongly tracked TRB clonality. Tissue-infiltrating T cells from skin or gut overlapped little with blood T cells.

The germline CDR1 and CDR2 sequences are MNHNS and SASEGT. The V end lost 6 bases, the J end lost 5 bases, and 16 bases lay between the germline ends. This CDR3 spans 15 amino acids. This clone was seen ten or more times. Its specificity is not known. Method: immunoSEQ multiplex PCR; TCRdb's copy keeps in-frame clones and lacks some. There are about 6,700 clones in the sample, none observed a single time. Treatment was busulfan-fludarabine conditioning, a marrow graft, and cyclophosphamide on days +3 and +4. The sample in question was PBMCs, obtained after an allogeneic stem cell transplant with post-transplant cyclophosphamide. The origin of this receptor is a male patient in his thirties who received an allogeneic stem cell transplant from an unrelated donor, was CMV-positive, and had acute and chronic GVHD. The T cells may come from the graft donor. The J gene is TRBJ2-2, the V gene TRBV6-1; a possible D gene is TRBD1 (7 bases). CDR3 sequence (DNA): TGTGCCAGCAGGACCTCAGGGGGGAGGACCGGGGAGCTGTTTTTT. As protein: CASRTSGGRTGELFF.